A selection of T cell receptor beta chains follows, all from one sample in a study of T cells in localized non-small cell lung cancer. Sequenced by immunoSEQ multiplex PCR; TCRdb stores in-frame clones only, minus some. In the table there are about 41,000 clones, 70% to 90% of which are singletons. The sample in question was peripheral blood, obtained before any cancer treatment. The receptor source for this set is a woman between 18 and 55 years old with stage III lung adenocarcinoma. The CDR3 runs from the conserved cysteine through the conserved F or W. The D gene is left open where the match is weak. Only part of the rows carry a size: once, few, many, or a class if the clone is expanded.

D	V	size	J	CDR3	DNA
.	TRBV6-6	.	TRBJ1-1	CASWWGAGTEAFF	TGTGCCAGTTGGTGGGGGGCTGGCACTGAAGCTTTCTTT
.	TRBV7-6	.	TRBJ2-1	CASSLGTNYNEQFF	TGTGCCAGCAGCTTAGGGACCAACTACAATGAGCAGTTCTTC
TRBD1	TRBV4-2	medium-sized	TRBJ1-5	CASSSDRGQPQHF	TGTGCCAGCAGCTCCGACAGGGGCCAGCCCCAGCATTTT
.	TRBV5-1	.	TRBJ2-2	CASSSTANTGELFF	TGCGCCAGCAGCTCCACAGCGAACACCGGGGAGCTGTTTTTT
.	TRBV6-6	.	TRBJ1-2	CASRVDTGFGYGYTF	TGTGCCAGCAGAGTCGACACAGGGTTTGGGTATGGCTACACCTTC
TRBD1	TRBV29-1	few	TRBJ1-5	CSVGWGQVNQPQHF	TGCAGCGTCGGATGGGGACAGGTCAATCAGCCCCAGCATTTT
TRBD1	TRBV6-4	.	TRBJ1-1	CASSPGGVNTEAFF	TGTGCCAGCAGCCCAGGGGGGGTGAACACTGAAGCTTTCTTT
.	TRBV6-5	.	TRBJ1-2	CASTKTGTQVYGYTF	TGTGCCAGCACCAAGACGGGCACCCAGGTGTATGGCTACACCTTC
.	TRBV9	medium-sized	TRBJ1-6	CASSARRLGGGDSPLHF	TGTGCCAGCAGCGCCCGTCGGTTGGGGGGTGGTGATTCACCCCTCCACTTT
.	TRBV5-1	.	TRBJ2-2	CASSPESNTGELFF	TGCGCCAGCAGCCCGGAATCGAACACCGGGGAGCTGTTTTTT
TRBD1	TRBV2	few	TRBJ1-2	CASSLAGTGVGYTF	TGTGCCAGCAGCCTGGCTGGGACAGGGGTTGGCTACACCTTC
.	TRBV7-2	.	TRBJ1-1	CASSFEGRTEAFF	TGTGCCAGCAGCTTCGAAGGGAGGACTGAAGCTTTCTTT
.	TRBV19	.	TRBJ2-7	CASSIDHRDEQYF	TGTGCCAGTAGTATAGACCACAGGGACGAGCAGTACTTC
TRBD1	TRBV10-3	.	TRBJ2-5	CAISQTGAETQYF	TGTGCCATCAGCCAGACAGGGGCCGAGACCCAGTACTTC
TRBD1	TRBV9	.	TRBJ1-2	CASSVAGQGTYGYTF	TGTGCCAGCAGCGTAGCGGGACAGGGGACCTATGGCTACACCTTC
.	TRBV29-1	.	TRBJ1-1	CSVVEAWGAFF	TGCAGCGTTGTTGAGGCGTGGGGGGCTTTCTTT
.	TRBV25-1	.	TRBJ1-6	CASSQTGTYSSPLHF	TGTGCCAGCAGTCAAACCGGGACATATAGTTCACCCCTCCACTTT
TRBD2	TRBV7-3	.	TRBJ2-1	CASSLTSGGAMTYNEQFF	TGTGCCAGCAGCTTAACTAGCGGGGGGGCCATGACCTACAATGAGCAGTTCTTC
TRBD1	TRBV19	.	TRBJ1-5	CASRNSGGNQPQHF	TGTGCCAGTAGAAATTCAGGGGGTAATCAGCCCCAGCATTTT
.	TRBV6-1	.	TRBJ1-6	CASSEVAGNSPLHF	TGTGCCAGCAGTGAAGTAGCGGGTAATTCACCCCTCCACTTT
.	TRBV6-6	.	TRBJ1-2	CASSEGYGYTF	TGTGCCAGCAGTGAGGGTTATGGCTACACCTTC
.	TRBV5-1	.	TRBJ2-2	CASSLIGARTGELFF	TGCGCCAGCAGCTTGATTGGGGCTAGAACCGGGGAGCTGTTTTTT
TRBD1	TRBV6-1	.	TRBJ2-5	CASSQDRGRETQYF	TGTGCCAGCAGTCAAGACAGGGGGCGAGAGACCCAGTACTTC
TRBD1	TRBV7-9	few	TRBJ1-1	CASSQQNRDSEAFF	TGTGCCAGCAGCCAACAGAACCGGGACAGTGAAGCTTTCTTT
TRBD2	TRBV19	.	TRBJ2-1	CASSPGGLAGPGNEQFF	TGTGCCAGTAGCCCCGGAGGACTAGCGGGGCCTGGAAATGAGCAGTTCTTC
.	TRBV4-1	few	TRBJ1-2	CASSQEAVGRSAGYTF	TGCGCCAGCAGCCAAGAAGCGGTCGGGCGGTCTGCTGGCTACACCTTC
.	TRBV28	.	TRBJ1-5	CASSPGTQFYSNQPQHF	TGTGCCAGCAGCCCCGGGACACAGTTTTATAGCAATCAGCCCCAGCATTTT
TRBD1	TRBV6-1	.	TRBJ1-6	CASSEALPGQGNSPLHF	TGTGCCAGCAGTGAAGCTCTCCCGGGACAGGGAAATTCACCCCTCCACTTT
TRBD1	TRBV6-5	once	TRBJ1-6	CATKTGVNSPLHF	TGTGCCACCAAGACAGGGGTTAATTCACCCCTCCACTTT
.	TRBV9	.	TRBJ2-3	CASSVGGGGADTQYF	TGTGCCAGCAGCGTAGGTGGGGGAGGCGCAGATACGCAGTATTTT
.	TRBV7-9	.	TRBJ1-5	CASSSSTYSNQPQHF	TGTGCCAGCAGCTCATCCACCTATAGCAATCAGCCCCAGCATTTT
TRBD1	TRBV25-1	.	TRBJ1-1	CASSDYRGRTEAFF	TGTGCCAGCAGCGATTACAGGGGGAGGACTGAAGCTTTCTTT
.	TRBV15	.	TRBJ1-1	CATSRGGGADTEAFF	TGTGCCACCAGCAGGGGCGGGGGGGCGGACACTGAAGCTTTCTTT
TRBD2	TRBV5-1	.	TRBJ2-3	CASSLAGTSDFTDTQYF	TGCGCCAGCAGCTTAGCCGGGACTAGCGATTTCACAGATACGCAGTATTTT
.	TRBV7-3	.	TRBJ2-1	CASSLAPGSDKFF	TGTGCCAGCAGCCTAGCTCCGGGATCTGATAAGTTCTTC
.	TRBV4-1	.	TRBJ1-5	CASSQDVQGRAQPQHF	TGCGCCAGCAGCCAAGATGTCCAGGGTAGGGCTCAGCCCCAGCATTTT
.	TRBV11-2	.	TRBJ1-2	CASTRRERDGTYGYTF	TGTGCCAGCACCCGGAGAGAAAGAGACGGAACCTATGGCTACACCTTC
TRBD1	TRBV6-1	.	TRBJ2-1	CASSERQGDGEQFF	TGTGCCAGCAGTGAACGTCAGGGGGACGGTGAGCAGTTCTTC